This T cell receptor beta chain was captured by sequencing in a study of T cell repertoires in cytomegalovirus infection. This CDR3 has 15 amino acids. The germline V and J ends were trimmed by 6 bases and 6 bases, with 18 bases remaining between them. Germline-derived CDR1 and CDR2 are SGHAT and FQNNGV. TCRdb itself ran the reads through MiXCR, one entry per CDR3 protein. The sample has about 250,000 distinct CDR3 sequences, under 8.5% seen once. In this sample, this clonotype turned up many times. V is TRBV11-2 and J is TRBJ2-4, with D possibly TRBD1 on 6 matching bases. The clonotype originates from a human donor in good health (CMV status not recorded). Some clones in this sample may be carry-over from other donors' samples. The source material was PBMCs. The CDR3 region has the DNA TGTGCCAGCAGACCACAGGGACGAATCGGAAACATTCAGTACTTC. This gives the protein CASRPQGRIGNIQYF.